These 20 T cell receptor beta chains were all obtained from the same sample, sequenced in a study of siplizumab effects on memory and regulatory T cells. Profiling relied on immunoSEQ multiplex PCR, and the TCRdb table lists in-frame clones only, not all of them. The sample has around 95,000 clones; 75% to 95% are singletons. The specimen sequenced was CD4+ T cells sorted from blood. The receptors shown here come from a human donor in good health.

The J gene is TRBJ2-7, the V gene TRBV10-3; 11 bases match TRBD2. Germline V lookup: CDR1 ENHRY, CDR2 SYGVKD. CDR3 length: 16 amino acids. V was clipped by 0 bases and J by 2 bases; unmatched bases: 3. Here the CDR3 reads CAISESLSGGAYEQYF. In DNA, the CDR3 is TGTGCCATCAGTGAGTCCCTTAGCGGGGGGGCCTACGAGCAGTACTTC.

V gene TRBV10-1 combines with J gene TRBJ2-1; D might be TRBD2 (5 bases). The CDR3 covers 14 residues. Germline CDR1 is WNHNN and CDR2 is SYGVQD (reference sequence). V lost 3 bases, J lost 7 bases, and 13 bases lay in between. As DNA, the CDR3 is TGCGCCAGCAGTGACTCAGCGGCGGTGAATGAGCAGTTCTTC. Translated, it gives CASSDSAAVNEQFF.

The J gene is TRBJ1-3, the V gene TRBV5-8; no clear D. This CDR3 has 15 residues. Looked up from germline, CDR1 is SGHTS and CDR2 is YDEGEE. Trimming cost V 0 bases and J 0 bases, with 7 bases left between them. In DNA form, the CDR3 reads TGTGCCAGCAGCTTGGGTGCCCTCTCTGGAAACACCATATATTTT. Protein sequence: CASSLGALSGNTIYF.

V gene TRBV19 combines with J gene TRBJ1-1; TRBD1 matches 11 bases. This CDR3 comprises 14 residues. The trim removed 6 bases at V and 4 bases at J, leaving 4 bases unmatched. Germline V gives CDR1 LNHDA, CDR2 SQIVND (reference sequence). The DNA of the CDR3 is TGTGCCAGTAGGGACAGGGGGCAAGTCACTGAAGCTTTCTTT. It is translated as CASRDRGQVTEAFF.

The CDR3 loop reads CASSSGQGVPTEAFF. Written as DNA, the CDR3 is TGTGCCAGCAGTTCCGGACAGGGGGTTCCAACTGAAGCTTTCTTT. The chain has TRBV28 and TRBJ1-1, with TRBD1 matching over 10 bases. From germline, CDR1 is MDHEN and CDR2 SYDVKM. This CDR3 spans 15 amino acids. The J segment lost 5 bases and the V segment lost 4 bases, leaving 7 bases of the junction unmatched. Based on the CDR3 plus reference TRBV28 and TRBJ1-1, the full variable domain is DVKVTQSSRYLVKRTGEKVFLECVQDMDHENMFWYRQDPGLGLRLIYFSYDVKMKEKGDIPEGYSVSREKKERFSLILESASTNQTSMYLCASSSGQGVPTEAFFGQGTRLTVV.

This chain links TRBV6-5 with TRBJ1-5; no firm D call. The V gene's germline CDR1 is MNHEY and CDR2 SVGAGI. This CDR3 is built from 14 residues. V was clipped by 2 bases and J by 2 bases, with 7 bases between them. The chain's CDR3 is CASSYRAGNQPQHF. CDR3 nucleotide sequence: TGTGCCAGCAGTTACAGGGCTGGCAATCAGCCCCAGCATTTT.

The chain has TRBV7-3 and TRBJ2-2, with a possible D match to TRBD2 (5 bases). V lost 4 bases to trimming and J lost 6 bases, with 9 bases between them. Looked up from germline, CDR1 is SGHTA and CDR2 is FQGTGA. The CDR3 totals 13 residues. CDR3 in amino acids: CASSSRDAGELFF. The CDR3 coding sequence is TGTGCCAGCAGCTCGAGGGATGCCGGGGAGCTGTTTTTT.

The chain has TRBV19 and TRBJ1-6; D remains unclear. The V end lost 1 base, the J end lost 6 bases, and 7 bases lay between the germline ends. The germline V gene has CDR1 LNHDA and CDR2 SQIVND (reference sequence). The CDR3 consists of 14 residues. The CDR3 region has the DNA TGTGCCAGTAGTATAGGGCAGGCTAATTCACCCCTCCACTTT. This translates into CASSIGQANSPLHF.

This sequence joins TRBV12-5 and TRBJ2-3; TRBD2 matches at 7 bases. This CDR3 is built from 16 residues. CDR1 and CDR2 (germline): LGHNT, FRNRAP. J lost 4 bases, V lost 9 bases, and 16 bases had no gene match. The CDR3 protein is CASKGHTGGEADTQYF. CDR3 nucleotide sequence: TGTGCTAGCAAGGGTCATACGGGGGGAGAGGCAGATACGCAGTATTTT.

The genes are TRBV7-2 and TRBJ2-3; 8 bases agree with TRBD2. The trim removed 1 base at V and 4 bases at J, leaving 4 bases unmatched. This CDR3 has 15 residues. Germline V gene sequence: CDR1 SGHTA, CDR2 FQGNSA. CDR3 amino acids: CASSLVTGGPDTQYF. CDR3 nucleotide sequence: TGTGCCAGCAGCTTAGTGACGGGGGGGCCAGATACGCAGTATTTT.

This chain connects TRBV27 to TRBJ2-6; D unclear. CDR3 size: 15 residues. Germline assignment: CDR1 MNHEY and CDR2 SMNVEV (reference sequence). Trimming removed 4 bases from V and 0 bases from J, with 7 bases in between. In DNA, the CDR3 is TGTGCCAGCAGTTCCCGGCTCTCTGGGGCCAACGTCCTGACTTTC. Its translation is CASSSRLSGANVLTF. The full variable domain, its missing parts supplied by reference TRBV27 and TRBJ2-6, is EAQVTQNPRYLITVTGKKLTVTCSQNMNHEYMSWYRQDPGLGLRQIYYSMNVEVTDKGDVPEGYKVSRKEKRNFPLILESPSPNQTSLYFCASSSRLSGANVLTFGAGSRLTVL.

The chain recombines TRBV5-1 with TRBJ2-2; possibly TRBD1 or TRBD2 for D (6 bases each). Trimming cost V 1 base and J 6 bases, with 16 bases left between them. The CDR3 covers 16 residues. The germline V gene encodes CDR1 SGHRS and CDR2 YFSETQ. The CDR3 DNA sequence: TGCGCCAGCAGCTTGAGGCTAGGGGGGTTCGCCGGGGAGCTGTTTTTT. This sequence encodes CASSLRLGGFAGELFF.

The CDR3 region is CASSYGRDEGRAFF. Written as DNA, the CDR3 is TGTGCCAGCAGCTACGGCAGGGACGAGGGCCGAGCTTTCTTT. This rearrangement joins TRBV5-4 to TRBJ1-1; a weak D match, TRBD1 (5 bases). V gave up 3 bases and J gave up 10 bases, with 19 bases separating them. Germline V gene sequence: CDR1 SGHNT, CDR2 YYREEE (reference sequence). This CDR3 spans 14 amino acids.

The CDR3: CASSLRDSHGYTF. The CDR3 DNA sequence: TGTGCCAGCAGTTTAAGGGACAGTCATGGCTACACCTTC. The chain combines TRBV28 with TRBJ1-2; TRBD1 aligns across 7 bases. CDR1 and CDR2 from the germline V gene are MDHEN and SYDVKM. This CDR3 region has 13 residues. V lost 2 bases and J lost 6; bases outside the gene matches: 3.

V is TRBV7-9 and J is TRBJ2-3; D possibly uses TRBD1 or TRBD2 (5 bases each). The CDR3 loop spans 16 amino acids. Deletions cut 1 base from V and 4 bases from J, with 15 bases between. Per the germline V gene, CDR1 is SEHNR and CDR2 is FQNEAQ (reference sequence). The DNA for the CDR3 is TGTGCCAGCAGCTTAGGTCTGATGGGGGTAGCAGATACGCAGTATTTT. It codes for CASSLGLMGVADTQYF.

The gene calls are TRBV2 and TRBJ2-6; D may be TRBD1 (6 bases). Germline loops: CDR1 SNHLY, CDR2 FYNNEI. Trimming left V 6 bases short and J 0 bases short, with 15 bases between. CDR3 length: 17 amino acids. The CDR3: CASRAGTRFSGANVLTF. DNA for the CDR3: TGTGCCAGCAGAGCCGGGACAAGATTCTCTGGGGCCAACGTCCTGACTTTC.

V gene TRBV5-6 combines with J gene TRBJ2-2; D could derive from TRBD1 or TRBD2 (5 bases each). The CDR3 is 17 residues long. Germline CDR1 SGHDT, CDR2 YYEEEE. Deletions cut 4 bases from V and 0 bases from J, with 16 bases between. The CDR3 loop reads CASSRVGETANTGELFF. CDR3 nucleotide sequence: TGTGCCAGCAGCCGGGTGGGGGAGACTGCGAACACCGGGGAGCTGTTTTTT.

The chain recombines TRBV7-6 with TRBJ2-3; D ambiguous. CDR3 size: 12 residues. The germline V and J ends were trimmed by 7 bases and 0 bases, with 5 bases remaining between them. Germline CDR1 SGHVS, CDR2 FNYEAQ. For the CDR3, the DNA is TGTGCCAGCAAAGGAAGCACAGATACGCAGTATTTT. It codes for CASKGSTDTQYF.

CDR3 protein: CASSQDPTGTGELFF. The CDR3 DNA sequence: TGTGCCAGCAGCCAAGATCCGACCGGTACCGGGGAGCTGTTTTTT. V is TRBV4-2 and J is TRBJ2-2; D not resolved. The CDR3 has 15 residues. Between the trimmed V and J ends, which lost 0 bases and 5 bases, there was a span of 10 bases. In germline, CDR1 is LGHNA, CDR2 YNFKEQ.

V and J are TRBV5-6 and TRBJ2-3; D remains ambiguous. The germline CDR1 and CDR2 sequences are SGHDT and YYEEEE. CDR3 length equals 13 residues. Deletions cut 4 bases from V and 5 bases from J, with 11 bases between. The CDR3 nucleotides read TGTGCCAGCAGCCCAGGACGAAGAGATACGCAGTATTTT. It encodes CASSPGRRDTQYF.